This T cell receptor beta chain was retrieved from a study of molecular identifiers for immune sequencing clone quantification. The study, taken as a whole, reports: In CMV-specific effectors, clones above 20 copies held over 98% of molecules; naive, under 1%.

TCRdb re-called the PCR reads through MiXCR, storing one row per CDR3 protein. This table holds roughly 630,000 distinct CDR3 sequences, roughly 27% found once. Per the germline V gene, CDR1 is SQVTM and CDR2 is ANQGSEA. The CDR3 runs 14 residues. V trimming: 3 bases; J trimming: 9 bases; junction bases outside the gene matches: 11. Comments on this clonotype: Its target is unknown. One base away lies a much larger clone, so this may be a sequencing read error.

Sequencing used naive CD8+ T cells from blood, with Jurkat cell RNA spiked in. Subset denoted: FACS-sorted CD8+CD4-CCR7+CD45RA+ naive T cells. The receptor was derived from a human donor in good health. Some libraries in this study had Jurkat cell RNA spiked in. The chain recombines TRBV29-1 with TRBJ2-5; 9 nucleotides match TRBD2. CDR3 protein: CSVEGLASREAQYF. The DNA for the CDR3 is TGCAGCGTTGAGGGACTAGCCTCCCGGGAGGCCCAGTACTTC.